This T cell receptor beta chain was found in a study of T cells in tuberculosis. Indicated time point: new active TB diagnosis, blood taken before or within 7 days of starting treatment. Included patients were adults of at least 18, HIV-seronegative, South African. Repertoires were generated with immunoSEQ multiplex PCR, while TCRdb's copy carries only in-frame clones and drops some. The repertoire holds roughly 30,000 clones, about 83% seen once, with 4% to 6.5% in the top ten. Germline loops: CDR1 MNHEY, CDR2 SVGAGI. This CDR3 has 13 residues. Germline trimming cut 7 bases from V and 4 bases from J; bases unmatched to any gene: 5.

Sequencing used PBMCs, obtained at tuberculosis diagnosis. The sequence was obtained from an adult with tuberculosis. This rearrangement joins TRBV6-5 to TRBJ1-1; 8 bases match TRBD1. As DNA, the CDR3 is TGTGCCAGCAACCAGGGGGCGGGCACTGAAGCTTTCTTT. This gives the protein CASNQGAGTEAFF.